One and the same sample provided the 18 T cell receptor beta chains below, sequenced in a study of blood T cell repertoires in COVID-19. The method was immunoSEQ multiplex PCR; TCRdb's version includes in-frame clones alone and lacks a portion of them. The data show about 210,000 clones, around three quarters seen once. Input material: peripheral blood. Source of these receptors: a woman in her seventies with acute or convalescent COVID-19.

The genes are TRBV19 and TRBJ1-4; the D gene is possibly TRBD1 (5 bases). The CDR3 is 16 residues long. Germline CDR1 reads LNHDA; CDR2 reads SQIVND (reference sequence). V was pared by 3 bases and J by 3 bases, with 14 bases between. CDR3 in amino acids: CASSIGRAASNEKLFF. As DNA, the CDR3 is TGTGCCAGTAGTATTGGCAGGGCGGCGTCTAATGAAAAACTGTTTTTT.

Points on this clone: The sample carries other DNA sequences with the same CDR3. The chain is built from TRBV5-5 and TRBJ2-3; D gene ambiguous. The CDR3 consists of 12 residues. Germline assignment: CDR1 SGHKS and CDR2 YYEKEE (reference sequence). The V gene lost 0 bases and the J gene lost 6 bases, with 5 bases spanning the gap. The chain's CDR3 is CASSLERDTQYF. CDR3 bases: TGTGCCAGCAGCTTGGAGAGGGATACGCAGTATTTT.

The chain recombines TRBV12-3 or TRBV12-4 with TRBJ1-2; D not resolved. The CDR3 extends over 13 amino acids. With 3 bases removed from V and 2 bases from J, the gap between germline ends came to 7 bases. CDR3: CASSFSVNYGYTF. CDR3 nucleotides: TGTGCCAGCAGTTTTTCGGTAAACTATGGCTACACCTTC.

V and J are TRBV6-5 and TRBJ1-3; D unclear. The CDR3 loop spans 15 amino acids. The germline CDR1 and CDR2 sequences are MNHEY and SVGAGI. Trimming removed 6 bases at V and 0 bases at J, with 12 bases between. CDR3 amino acids: CASSPTGFSGNTIYF. The CDR3 DNA is TGTGCCAGCAGCCCCACGGGATTCTCTGGAAACACCATATATTTT.

This clone is a singleton in its sample. The V call is TRBV3-1 (or the pseudogene TRBV3-2), the J call TRBJ2-7, with 10 positions matching TRBD1. The V gene end was trimmed by 0 bases and the J gene end by 5 bases; junction bases not matched to a gene: 4. The length of the CDR3 is 15 residues. Germline CDR1 LGHDT, CDR2 YNNKEL (reference sequence). Written as DNA, the CDR3 is TGTGCCAGCAGCCAAGACGGACAGGGGGAGGACGAGCAGTACTTC. Its translation is CASSQDGQGEDEQYF.

This chain connects TRBV5-1 to TRBJ1-4, with a possible D match to TRBD1 (5 bases). Trimming left V 4 bases short and J 1 base short, with 8 bases between. Germline loops: CDR1 SGHRS, CDR2 YFSETQ. CDR3 size: 14 residues. Written as DNA, the CDR3 is TGCGCCAGCAGCCGGGGGGAAACTAATGAAAAACTGTTTTTT. Translation gives CASSRGETNEKLFF.

V and J are TRBV11-2 and TRBJ2-3, with 9 positions matching TRBD2. The CDR3 runs 16 residues. CDR1 SGHAT and CDR2 FQNNGV come from the germline V gene. With V trimmed by 5 bases and J by 2 bases, 8 bases remained unmatched. The CDR3 DNA reads TGTGCCAGCAGCCGCGCGGGGGGGCGGACCACAGATACGCAGTATTTT. Amino acid sequence: CASSRAGGRTTDTQYF.

The chain is built from TRBV5-4 and TRBJ2-1, with D perhaps matching TRBD2 (5 bases). Germline V gene data show CDR1 as SGHNT and CDR2 as YYREEE (reference sequence). This CDR3 is 12 amino acids long. V lost 4 bases to trimming and J lost 5 bases, with 7 bases between them. DNA of the CDR3: TGTGCCAGCAGCCCGGAGGACAATGAGCAGTTCTTC. It codes for CASSPEDNEQFF.

This clone was recorded only once. The chain carries TRBV7-6 and TRBJ1-5, with 7 bases matching TRBD1. This CDR3 region has 17 residues. Trimming cost V 1 base and J 1 base; bases outside gene matches: 7. Germline assignment: CDR1 SGHVS and CDR2 FNYEAQ. The DNA for the CDR3 is TGTGCCAGCAGCTTAGTTTCAGGGGGTAGGAGCAATCAGCCCCAGCATTTT. Its protein product is CASSLVSGGRSNQPQHF.

V gene TRBV12-3 or TRBV12-4 combines with J gene TRBJ2-7; perhaps TRBD1 as D (5 bases). The CDR3 has 12 residues. V gave up 6 bases and J gave up 4 bases, with 10 bases separating them. Here the CDR3 DNA reads TGTGCCAGCAGCCCCCGACAGTACGAGCAGTACTTC. It is translated as CASSPRQYEQYF.

This sequence joins TRBV7-2 and TRBJ2-3; perhaps TRBD2 as D (5 bases). The CDR3 runs 16 residues. Germline CDR1 and CDR2: SGHTA and FQGNSA. Trimming removed 0 bases from V and 6 bases from J, with 16 bases in between. The CDR3 bases are TGTGCCAGCAGCTTAGCAACCACCCAGCGAGGGGATACGCAGTATTTT. Translated, it gives CASSLATTQRGDTQYF.

In DNA form, the CDR3 reads TGTGCCAGCAGCTCTAGCCGAGATACGCAGTATTTT. Its protein is CASSSSRDTQYF. The chain has TRBV3-1 (or the pseudogene TRBV3-2) and TRBJ2-3; D possibly corresponds to TRBD2 (5 bases). V gave up 5 bases and J gave up 5 bases, with 8 bases separating them. Germline CDR1 LGHDT, CDR2 YNNKEL (reference sequence). The CDR3 spans 12 residues.

V gene TRBV30 combines with J gene TRBJ1-1; tentatively, D is TRBD1 (5 bases). CDR1 and CDR2 from the germline V gene are GTSNPN and SVGIG (reference sequence). With 7 bases removed from V and 1 base from J, the gap between germline ends came to 10 bases. CDR3 length: 12 residues. This CDR3 reads CASGASNTEAFF. The CDR3 region has the DNA TGTGCCTCTGGGGCCTCGAACACTGAAGCTTTCTTT.

The chain carries TRBV21-1 and TRBJ2-7; whether TRBD1, the table's D call, matches the DNA was not checked. TRBV21-1 is flagged as a pseudogene. This CDR3 has 16 amino acids. In DNA, the CDR3 is TGTGCCAGCACTCCACAGGGCCCCTGGTTAACCTACGAGCAGTACGTC. Its translation: CASTPQGPWLTYEQYV.

V and J are TRBV11-2 and TRBJ2-7; possibly TRBD1 for D (6 bases). V was trimmed by 1 base and J by 0 bases, leaving 10 bases between them. Germline loops: CDR1 SGHAT, CDR2 FQNNGV. The CDR3 spans 15 residues. The CDR3 reads CASSLVWDISYEQYF. CDR3 in DNA: TGTGCCAGCAGCTTAGTTTGGGACATCTCCTACGAGCAGTACTTC.

The chain combines TRBV4-2 with TRBJ1-6, with D perhaps TRBD1 (6 bases). This CDR3 has 18 residues. The germline V and J ends were trimmed by 1 base and 5 bases, with 18 bases remaining between them. Germline V gives CDR1 LGHNA, CDR2 YNFKEQ. The CDR3 DNA follows: TGTGCCAGCAGCCAAGTCGCTCCGGTAGGGGGGGATAATTCACCCCTCCACTTT. It codes for CASSQVAPVGGDNSPLHF.

The rearrangement uses TRBV7-8 and TRBJ2-3, with D tentatively TRBD2 (6 bases). The germline CDR1 and CDR2 sequences are SGHVS and FQNEAQ. V was shortened by 2 bases and J by 2 bases, with 14 bases between the two germline ends. The CDR3 spans 16 residues. CDR3 region: CASSLYVGEATDTQYF. The DNA of the CDR3 is TGTGCCAGCAGCTTATATGTCGGGGAGGCCACAGATACGCAGTATTTT. Complete variable domain (other parts from reference TRBV7-8 and TRBJ2-3): GAGVSQSPRYKVAKRGQDVALRCDPISGHVSLFWYQQALGQGPEFLTYFQNEAQLDKSGLPSDRFFAERPEGSVSTLKIQRTQQEDSAVYLCASSLYVGEATDTQYFGPGTRLTVL.

CDR3 bases: TGTGCCAGTAGATTAGCGGGGGGGCGGACCGGGGAGCTGTTTTTT. It codes for CASRLAGGRTGELFF. The chain carries TRBV19 and TRBJ2-2, with 11 bases aligning to TRBD2. This CDR3 is built from 15 residues. Per germline, CDR1 LNHDA and CDR2 SQIVND (reference sequence). The V segment lost 6 bases and the J segment 5 bases; nucleotides outside the gene matches: 5. Together with reference TRBV19 and TRBJ2-2, the CDR3 gives the full variable domain: DGGITQSPKYLFRKEGQNVTLSCEQNLNHDAMYWYRQDPGQGLRLIYYSQIVNDFQKGDIAEGYSVSREKKESFPLTVTSAQKNPTAFYLCASRLAGGRTGELFFGEGSRLTVL.